Presented here are 2 T cell receptor beta chains from one specimen sequenced in a study of regulatory T cells in long-lasting Graves disease. Building the TCR beta libraries relied on iRepertoire HTBI primers, and CDR3 regions underwent Arm-PCR. TCRdb re-called the multiplex PCR reads with MiXCR, one entry per CDR3 protein. The data hold 680,000 or so distinct CDR3 sequences, with around 15% observed a single time. As for time point: newly diagnosed GD, antithyroid drugs for less than 3 months. PBMCs were the source of the RNA used for TCR sequencing. A further study also used this sample, focusing on T cells in Graves' hyperthyroidism and ophthalmopathy.

Material: peripheral blood mononuclear cells (PBMCs), obtained at new diagnosis, from a patient treated with antithyroid drugs. The receptors were gathered from a young woman with Graves disease.

This chain links TRBV5-1 with TRBJ2-2, with 7 bases that match TRBD1. After removal of 0 bases from V and 8 bases from J, the junction contained 7 bases not matched to a gene. The CDR3 runs to 15 residues. The V gene's germline CDR1 is SGHRS and CDR2 YFSETQ. The CDR3 spells CASSLADRIDGELFF. The CDR3 coding sequence is TGCGCCAGCAGCTTGGCGGACAGGATCGATGGGGAGCTGTTTTTT.

This clonotype showed up just a few times. The chain joins TRBV12-3 or TRBV12-4 to TRBJ1-1; possibly TRBD1 for D (5 bases). Trimming removed 7 bases from V and 8 bases from J, with 14 bases in between. This CDR3 region has 12 residues. Here the CDR3 reads CASTLRGSEAFF. CDR3 nucleotide sequence: TGTGCCAGCACCCTTCGGGGGTCCGAAGCTTTCTTT.